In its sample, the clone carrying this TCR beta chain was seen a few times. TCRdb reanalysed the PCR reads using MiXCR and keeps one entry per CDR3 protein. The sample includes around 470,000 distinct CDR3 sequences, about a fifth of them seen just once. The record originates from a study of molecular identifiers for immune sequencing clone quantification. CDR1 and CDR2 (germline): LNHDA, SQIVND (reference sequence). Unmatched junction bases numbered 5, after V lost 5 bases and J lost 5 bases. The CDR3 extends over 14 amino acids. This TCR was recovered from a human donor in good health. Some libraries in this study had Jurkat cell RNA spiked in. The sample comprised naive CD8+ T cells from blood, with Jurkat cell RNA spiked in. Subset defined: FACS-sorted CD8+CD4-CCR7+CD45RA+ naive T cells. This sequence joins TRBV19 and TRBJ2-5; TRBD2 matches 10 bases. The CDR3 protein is CASSSLAGAETQYF. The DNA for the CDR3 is TGTGCCAGTAGTTCCCTAGCGGGAGCGGAGACCCAGTACTTC.